This T cell receptor beta chain is drawn from a study of PD-L1 blockade in urothelial cancer listed by TCRdb under 2017. For the study in its entirety: Therapy was started in the mid-2010s for all patients, and atezolizumab 1,200 mg was administered intravenously every 3 weeks. The study was an exploratory multi-omic analysis of somatic, immune and clinical correlates of response to PD-L1 blockade with atezolizumab in urothelial cancer. TCR sequencing covered pretreatment tumor samples and matched, serially collected peripheral blood taken before and after atezolizumab treatment. Durable clinical benefit was achieved by nine patients but not by the remaining 20. Patients had an ECOG performance status of 0 or 1 and had received between 0 and 3 prior chemotherapy regimens. In the same patients, pretreatment tumors underwent whole exome sequencing and RNA sequencing in addition to TCR sequencing. About 85% of the 29 patients were males with bladder-origin urothelial cancer, and about 60% of the roughly 30 reported a prior smoking history. Pretreatment blood TCR-seq was available for 30 or so patients, at least one posttreatment blood collection was obtained for about 25 patients, and tumor TCR-seq was available for about 25 patients. Blood samples gave a median of roughly 150,000 T cells and 82,636 unique TCRs, with a median clonality of around 0.074. Blood samples were analyzed at 3 weeks after treatment start (second dose) and at 6 weeks after treatment start. Durable clinical benefit meant progression-free survival longer than 6 months, and TCR features were also tested against progression-free and overall survival.

Points the paper makes about the study in general: A pretreatment peripheral blood TCR clonality below the median was linked to improved progression-free and overall survival. Because the sample size was small (n of about 30) and many exploratory analyses were performed, the results are intended to be hypothesis-generating. Patients with durable benefit showed greater expansion of tumor-associated TCR clones in peripheral blood 3 weeks after starting treatment (n = 22, p = 0.022).

Synthetic TCR analog templates were spiked into each PCR so that absolute template abundance could be estimated from read counts. The immunoSEQ assay used bias-controlled V and J gene primers to amplify TCRbeta CDR3 regions from genomic DNA. Rearranged TCRbeta segments were sequenced at approximately 20X coverage. The authors processed their data as follows. Clustering was used to correct sequencing errors, and CDR3s were annotated against IMGT to assign V, D and J genes. Out-of-frame and stop-codon sequences were excluded, and only productive TCRbeta rearrangements were used in downstream analyses. To compute clonality, Shannon entropy was normalized by the log of the number of unique productive sequences and then subtracted from one. Fisher's exact test with Benjamini-Hochberg correction, using a cutoff of adjusted p below 0.01, was how clones that differed between time points or between blood and tumor were identified. TCRdb provides this immuneACCESS table in a form limited to in-frame rearrangements. Some clones are lacking; in checked studies, under half of them reflect an unresolved V gene, and why the rest are absent is not known. V, J and clone size are taken as reported in that table, and D and trimming were inferred from the DNA itself. For this sample there are fewer than 95,000 clones; roughly 84% appear just once. The top ten hold approximately 2.1% of the sample.

Trimming removed 3 bases from V and 8 bases from J, leaving 14 bases between the germline ends. CDR1 and CDR2 were assigned from the germline V gene as MGHRA and YSYEKL. The CDR3, cysteine through phenylalanine, is 14 amino acids long. Here the CDR3 DNA is all that survives: 42 bases in frame from base 1. The time point tag for this specimen amounts to: pretreatment peripheral blood. A total of some 30 patients with locally advanced or metastatic urothelial carcinoma, treated at Memorial Sloan Kettering on a trial protocol, made up the cohort. Peripheral blood mononuclear cells were collected pretreatment and during treatment, with between 1 and 8 total time points per patient. The Qiagen DNeasy Blood extraction kit was used to purify genomic DNA from total PBMCs and from tumor samples. PBMCs were collected pretreatment and during treatment, and were isolated and stored as previously described. This clone has only one observation. Its antigen is still unknown. There are no base qualities to consult, and no much larger clone falls within one base.

This receptor chain uses TRBV4-1 and TRBJ1-5; TRBD1 could be the D gene, as 5 bases match. Here the sequenced sample was PBMCs, taken around atezolizumab (anti-PD-L1) treatment. This TCR derives from a man aged 55-75 years with urothelial cancer. The CDR3 region has the sequence CASSHQEGAKPQHF. The sequenced DNA is TGCGCCAGCAGCCATCAGGAAGGGGCCAAGCCCCAGCATTTT.